This T cell receptor beta chain was found in a study of persistence of HIV-infected CD4 T cells (dated by TCRdb to the early 2020s). For the study in its entirety: The median time participants had been on suppressive ART was roughly eight years. In the cross-participant TCR cluster analysis, eight or nine participants were included for CMV and roughly 7 participants were included for Gag. Anti-CD3/anti-CD28 stimulation activated a higher proportion of cells, with a lower memory fraction, than antigen stimulation. CMV- and HIV-1 Gag-responding CD4+ T cells were isolated from ART-treated individuals so that antigen-driven clonal expansion of HIV-1-infected cells could be examined. Peripheral blood samples of up to 180 mL were obtained at multiple time points, with the exception of two participants, for whom leukapheresis was performed at a single time point. The clonality of all cells in each sorted population was measured by TCRbeta sequencing, and the clonality of infected cells was measured by proviral sequencing.

TCRbeta repertoires were sequenced from genomic DNA with the immunoSEQ hsTCRB assay version 4 in survey mode. Genomic DNA was diluted to roughly 10 ng/uL, and up to roughly 1 ug per sample was used for TCRbeta sequencing. Under the source paper's analysis protocol: TCRbeta data analysis was done in ImmunoSeq Analyzer 3.0, and diversity was calculated on productive nucleotide rearrangements. Using the Immunarch R package, the improved Chao index served to estimate lower-bound TCR diversity and the Gini coefficient served to estimate clonality. Different nucleotide rearrangements encoding the same CDR3beta amino acid sequence were treated as distinct clonotypes. Differential abundance analysis identified TCRbeta sequences significantly enriched in antigen-responding cells relative to anti-CD3/anti-CD28-activated cells. TCRs were clustered by predicted peptide-MHC specificity with GLIPH2, both within individual participants and across merged participant data sets. What TCRdb holds here is the immuneACCESS table cut down to in-frame rearrangements. Part of the clones is not present; checked against another copy, under half of the missing clones reflect an unresolved V gene, and the others are unexplained. V, J and clone size are taken as reported in that table, and D and trimming were inferred from the DNA itself. The sample table lists 35,000 to 50,000 clones, about 89% of them with a count of one. Approximately 2% of the sample rests with the top ten.

This specimen's treatment or condition label, interpreted: suppressive antiretroviral therapy. Cells were stimulated with anti-CD3/anti-CD28 magnetic beads as a nonspecific positive control representing the CD4+ T cell repertoire. Responding CD4+ T cells were sorted by upregulation of both CD40 ligand and CD69. Participants were HIV-1-infected adults who started suppressive ART during chronic infection. For at least 4 years, participants had undetectable plasma HIV-1 RNA, below 50 copies/mL. To be included, participants needed a CD4+ T cell count above 400 cells/uL and a positive CMV serology. Before stimulation, PBMCs were isolated using density centrifugation and then depleted of CD8+ T cells. Stimulation of CD8-depleted PBMCs was carried out for approximately 18 hours with anti-CD28/CD49d costimulation, CD40-blocking antibody and enfuvirtide, to prevent new infections. Cell sorting was performed on a Beckman Coulter MoFlo Legacy or XDP sorter, and dead cells were excluded with propidium iodide. Genomic DNA was extracted with the QIAamp DNA Mini Kit for samples above one million cells, otherwise with the Quick-DNA Microprep Kit.

On the study overall, not on this receptor specifically: Antigen-responding cells were enriched for expanded CDR3beta sequences that were degenerate, which suggests that CD4+ responses to CMV and Gag underwent convergent selection. Because the TCR analyses were done in bulk, restricting them to just the rare CMV-responding cells that actually carried HIV-1 proviruses was not possible. TCR oligoclonality correlated with proviral oligoclonality within the same sorted populations. TCRbeta richness in CMV- and Gag-responding cells was significantly lower than in anti-CD3/anti-CD28-responding cells; CMV-responding cells had higher oligoclonality than CD3/CD28-stimulated and Gag-responding cells. Few individuals were included in the study, and only a limited range of antigens was tested.

The CDR3 numbers 14 residues from cysteine through phenylalanine. The entry retains the CDR3 DNA only, 42 bases that are in frame from base 1. The V and J ends are trimmed by 1 base and 5 bases, leaving 12 bases between them. For CDR1 and CDR2, the germline V gene lists SGDLS and YYNGEE. This clone was seen a single time. Its antigen has not been determined. No much larger clone is present one base from it, and per-base qualities are unavailable. Specimen: CD4+ T cells sorted from PBMCs after approximately 19-hour stimulation, collected from a patient who received antiretroviral therapy. What the cell subset or site label conveys for this sample: CD40L+CD69+ CD4 T cells responding to anti-CD3/anti-CD28 beads, representing the overall repertoire. This chain joins TRBV9 to TRBJ2-5; the D gene is perhaps TRBD1, on 6 matching bases. The TCR sequence derives from an adult man with HIV who was CMV-seropositive. The CDR3 region reads CASSVHLQGETQYF. DNA sequence: TGTGCCAGCAGCGTACATCTCCAGGGGGAGACCCAGTACTTC.